These 27 T cell receptor beta chains were all obtained from the same sample, sequenced in a study of technical replicates of blood from four donors. Clones were sequenced by immunoSEQ multiplex PCR, and TCRdb holds only the in-frame ones, with some missing. This repertoire shows roughly 79,000 clones, roughly 91% found once; its top ten account for under 0.45%. Material: T cells isolated from PBMCs. These receptors were collected from a human donor in good health. Some clones in this sample may be carry-over from other donors' samples.

For this clone: The junction departs from the called germline gene at one end, perhaps through a read error. The chain joins TRBV29-1 to TRBJ1-1, with a weak D call TRBD1 (5 bases). CDR1 and CDR2 from the germline V gene are SQVTM and ANQGSEA. This CDR3 has 13 residues. The CDR3 DNA is TGCAGCGTTGAAGGGGGCATGAACATTGAAGCTTTCTTT. It specifies CSVEGGMNIEAFF.

This clone showed up just once. The V and J genes are TRBV5-8 and TRBJ2-3; 9 bases align to TRBD2. CDR3 length equals 14 residues. The junction had 2 bases not matched to a gene; V was cut back by 2 bases and J by 4 bases. Per germline, CDR1 SGHTS and CDR2 YDEGEE. For the CDR3, the DNA is TGTGCCAGCAGCTTACTAGCGGGTGCAGATACGCAGTATTTT. It codes for CASSLLAGADTQYF.

J is TRBJ1-1 and V is TRBV7-8, with TRBD1 matching 11 bases. Germline V gene lookup returns CDR1 SGHVS and CDR2 FQNEAQ. Losses at the gene ends were 5 bases for V and 0 bases for J; bases not matched to a gene: 2. The CDR3 spans 15 residues. The CDR3 spells CASSRGQGVNTEAFF. In DNA, the CDR3 is TGTGCCAGCAGCCGGGGACAGGGGGTGAACACTGAAGCTTTCTTT. Full variable domain (missing parts from reference TRBV7-8 and TRBJ1-1): GAGVSQSPRYKVAKRGQDVALRCDPISGHVSLFWYQQALGQGPEFLTYFQNEAQLDKSGLPSDRFFAERPEGSVSTLKIQRTQQEDSAVYLCASSRGQGVNTEAFFGQGTRLTVV.

V gene TRBV11-2 combines with J gene TRBJ2-5; the match to TRBD2 covers 9 bases. Trimming removed 5 bases from V and 5 bases from J; junction bases left unmatched: 9. The germline gives CDR1 SGHAT, CDR2 FQNNGV. The CDR3 spans 15 residues. The CDR3 sequence is CASSPSGMVVETQYF. CDR3 DNA: TGTGCCAGCAGCCCTAGCGGGATGGTTGTGGAGACCCAGTACTTC.

The chain employs TRBV4-1 and TRBJ2-5, with a possible D match to TRBD2 (6 bases). Germline lookup yields CDR1 MGHRA and CDR2 YSYEKL. The CDR3 is made up of 14 amino acids. Trimming stripped 0 bases from V and 4 bases from J, with 9 bases between. This CDR3 reads CASSQEWRVETQYF. The CDR3 DNA sequence: TGCGCCAGCAGCCAAGAGTGGAGGGTAGAGACCCAGTACTTC.

CDR3: CASSDQGYQPQHF. The CDR3 DNA sequence: TGTGCCAGCAGTGATCAGGGCTACCAGCCCCAGCATTTT. The chain is built from TRBV6-1 and TRBJ1-5; D is perhaps TRBD1 (5 bases). Germline CDR1 MNHNS, CDR2 SASEGT. Trimming removed 3 bases at V and 7 bases at J, with 10 bases between. This CDR3 is 13 amino acids long.

The rearrangement joins TRBV5-1 to TRBJ1-1; TRBD1 is a possible D gene (6 bases). Germline CDR1 is SGHRS and CDR2 is YFSETQ. V was clipped by 2 bases and J by 11 bases, with 19 bases between them. The CDR3 extends over 14 amino acids. CDR3 in DNA: TGCGCCAGCAGCTTACAGCGACAGGACGGGGGGGCTTTCTTT. Protein: CASSLQRQDGGAFF. Full variable domain (outside the CDR3, taken from reference TRBV5-1 and TRBJ1-1): KAGVTQTPRYLIKTRGQQVTLSCSPISGHRSVSWYQQTPGQGLQFLFEYFSETQRNKGNFPGRFSGRQFSNSRSEMNVSTLELGDSALYLCASSLQRQDGGAFFGQGTRLTVV.

This chain links TRBV5-5 with TRBJ2-7; possibly TRBD2 for D (6 bases). Germline assignment: CDR1 SGHKS and CDR2 YYEKEE (reference sequence). The CDR3 is 18 amino acids. The V gene lost 6 bases and the J gene lost 2 bases, with 27 bases spanning the gap. The CDR3 region is CASKALPGTTAGTYEQYF. CDR3 in DNA: TGTGCCAGCAAAGCTTTGCCGGGTACGACGGCGGGGACCTACGAGCAGTACTTC.

The chain joins TRBV5-4 to TRBJ2-7; 10 bases match TRBD1. The V gene's germline CDR1 is SGHNT and CDR2 YYREEE (reference sequence). This CDR3 is 14 amino acids long. Trimming removed 4 bases from V and 1 base from J; junction bases left unmatched: 2. For the CDR3, the DNA is TGTGCCAGCAGCAGGACAGGGGGGTCCTACGAGCAGTACTTC. This codes for CASSRTGGSYEQYF.

This sequence joins TRBV5-4 and TRBJ1-2, with 12 bases identical to TRBD1. Germline values: CDR1 SGHNT, CDR2 YYREEE (reference sequence). With 4 bases clipped from V and 2 bases from J, the junction kept 15 bases outside the gene matches. The CDR3 has 19 residues. The DNA for the CDR3 is TGTGCCAGCAGCGGGGGACCCGGGACAGGGGGCGTAGGGAACTATGGCTACACCTTC. It translates to CASSGGPGTGGVGNYGYTF.

The chain recombines TRBV28 with TRBJ2-7; 14 nucleotides agree with TRBD2. This CDR3 has 17 residues. The V and J ends lost 4 bases and 6 bases, in that order; junction bases with no gene match: 11. The germline CDR1 and CDR2 sequences are MDHEN and SYDVKM. This CDR3 is CASSSPGTSGRVGEQYF. The CDR3 region has the DNA TGTGCCAGCAGTTCCCCCGGGACTAGCGGGAGAGTGGGCGAGCAGTACTTC.

The chain couples TRBV5-5 to TRBJ2-2, with unresolved D. The CDR3 contains 11 residues. Trimming stripped 4 bases from V and 9 bases from J, with 7 bases between. The germline V gene encodes CDR1 SGHKS and CDR2 YYEKEE (reference sequence). The CDR3 nucleotides read TGTGCCAGCAGCGCCGGTTGGGAGCTGTTTTTT. It codes for CASSAGWELFF.

CDR3 protein: CASRKTGLDTGELFF. The CDR3 bases are TGTGCCAGTAGAAAGACAGGGTTGGACACCGGGGAGCTGTTTTTT. The chain recombines TRBV19 with TRBJ2-2; 7 bases match TRBD1. V dropped 6 bases and J dropped 3; count of bases not matched to a gene: 7. Germline V gene sequence: CDR1 LNHDA, CDR2 SQIVND (reference sequence). This CDR3 contains 15 residues.

The chain couples TRBV5-4 to TRBJ1-1; TRBD1 matches at 8 bases. The CDR3 consists of 15 residues. The germline V gene encodes CDR1 SGHNT and CDR2 YYREEE (reference sequence). With 1 base clipped from V and 5 bases from J, the junction kept 7 bases outside the gene matches. DNA for the CDR3: TGTGCCAGCAGCTTGCAAGGACAGGGTCTTACTGAAGCTTTCTTT. It is translated as CASSLQGQGLTEAFF.

The chain uses TRBV7-6 and TRBJ2-2; no firm D call. The CDR3 length is 14 residues. CDR1 SGHVS and CDR2 FNYEAQ come from the germline V gene. The V and J ends lost 1 base and 2 bases respectively, with 5 bases between them. The CDR3 reads CASSLDRNTGELFF. The CDR3 DNA follows: TGTGCCAGCAGCTTAGACAGAAACACCGGGGAGCTGTTTTTT.

The chain carries TRBV6-1 and TRBJ1-5, with 7 bases matching TRBD1. Germline CDR1 and CDR2: MNHNS and SASEGT. This CDR3 contains 14 residues. Germline trimming cut 7 bases from V and 4 bases from J; bases unmatched to any gene: 7. This chain's CDR3 is CASIRDRDNQPQHF. CDR3 DNA sequence: TGTGCCAGCATTCGGGACAGAGATAATCAGCCCCAGCATTTT.

The chain has TRBV21-1 and TRBJ2-2; TRBD1 is the table's D call and was not checked against the DNA. TRBV21-1 is shown as a pseudogene. CDR3 length: 17 amino acids. In nucleotides, the CDR3 is TGTGCCAGCAGCAAAGGTGACAGGGATTATGGCACCGGGGAGCTGTTTTTT. Translated: CASSKGDRDYGTGELFF.

The chain has TRBV6-4 and TRBJ2-1; 7 nucleotides match TRBD2. After removal of 2 bases from V and 0 bases from J, the junction contained 1 base not matched to a gene. The germline V gene has CDR1 MRHNA and CDR2 SNTAGT. The CDR3 is made up of 15 amino acids. This CDR3 reads CASSDRGDSYNEQFF. The CDR3 coding sequence is TGTGCCAGCAGTGACCGGGGGGACTCCTACAATGAGCAGTTCTTC.

The sample holds one count of this clone. This chain joins TRBV5-4 and TRBJ1-6, with 9 bases lining up with TRBD1. Trimming removed 3 bases from V and 7 bases from J; junction bases left unmatched: 2. This CDR3 has 14 amino acids. Germline CDR1 reads SGHNT; CDR2 reads YYREEE (reference sequence). The CDR3 DNA follows: TGTGCCAGCAGCTGGGACAGGGCGAATTCACCCCTCCACTTT. Translating it yields CASSWDRANSPLHF. Filled out from reference TRBV5-4 and TRBJ1-6, the complete variable domain reads ETGVTQSPTHLIKTRGQQVTLRCSSQSGHNTVSWYQQALGQGPQFIFQYYREEENGRGNFPPRFSGLQFPNYSSELNVNALELDDSALYLCASSWDRANSPLHFGNGTRLTVT.

This chain joins TRBV28 and TRBJ1-5, with D maybe TRBD1 (5 bases). Looked up from germline, CDR1 is MDHEN and CDR2 is SYDVKM. V was pared by 6 bases and J by 3 bases, with 12 bases between. CDR3 length: 14 amino acids. The CDR3 spells CASRLQEHNQPQHF. DNA for the CDR3: TGTGCCAGCAGGCTACAGGAACACAATCAGCCCCAGCATTTT.

This chain links TRBV4-1 with TRBJ2-7; D possibly corresponds to TRBD1 (6 bases). V dropped 0 bases and J dropped 2 bases, with 11 bases sitting between them. The CDR3 loop spans 15 amino acids. Germline assignment: CDR1 MGHRA and CDR2 YSYEKL. The CDR3 nucleotides are TGCGCCAGCAGCCAAGAAGGGGGTAATCCCTACGAGCAGTACTTC. Its translation: CASSQEGGNPYEQYF.

The chain recombines TRBV6-1 with TRBJ2-3, with D maybe TRBD2 (5 bases). Trimming pared 4 bases from V and 5 bases from J, leaving 10 bases between. Germline-derived CDR1 and CDR2 are MNHNS and SASEGT. The CDR3 consists of 13 residues. The CDR3 loop is CASSAGSLDTQYF. Written as DNA, the CDR3 is TGTGCCAGCAGTGCGGGATCGTTAGATACGCAGTATTTT.

This rearrangement joins TRBV5-4 to TRBJ1-1; TRBD1 is a possible D gene (5 bases). The V end lost 0 bases, the J end lost 1 base, and 13 bases lay between the germline ends. This CDR3 region has 16 residues. Germline loops: CDR1 SGHNT, CDR2 YYREEE (reference sequence). The DNA of the CDR3 is TGTGCCAGCAGCTTGGCGGGGGAGCGATGGAACACTGAAGCTTTCTTT. Translated: CASSLAGERWNTEAFF.

The sample holds a few counts of this clone. The chain has TRBV4-1 and TRBJ1-1; TRBD1 might be the D (6 bases). The ends were cut back, 1 base at V and 6 bases at J, with 15 bases in the middle. The length of the CDR3 is 15 residues. CDR1 and CDR2 from the germline V gene are MGHRA and YSYEKL. DNA of the CDR3: TGCGCCAGCAGCCAAGTCGCAGGGGACATTGCTGAAGCTTTCTTT. Its translation is CASSQVAGDIAEAFF.

The chain is built from TRBV28 and TRBJ2-5; possible D gene TRBD2, 7 bases. The CDR3 consists of 16 residues. Trimming cost V 3 bases and J 4 bases, with 18 bases left between them. The germline V gene encodes CDR1 MDHEN and CDR2 SYDVKM. The CDR3 DNA reads TGTGCCAGCAGTTTGTCTATGGGGGGGGCATCAGAGACCCAGTACTTC. Its protein is CASSLSMGGASETQYF.

This chain links TRBV28 with TRBJ2-7; maybe TRBD2 (6 bases). Germline lookup yields CDR1 MDHEN and CDR2 SYDVKM. CDR3 length equals 13 residues. The V gene lost 4 bases and the J gene lost 0 bases, with 7 bases spanning the gap. For the CDR3, the DNA is TGTGCCAGCAGTTCCGGGAGCTCCTACGAGCAGTACTTC. It codes for CASSSGSSYEQYF.

Note on this clone: This specimen includes other DNA sequences encoding the same CDR3. The chain carries TRBV4-1 and TRBJ1-5; D ambiguous. V was pared by 0 bases and J by 7 bases, with 7 bases between. The CDR3 is made up of 13 amino acids. CDR1 is MGHRA, CDR2 YSYEKL, per germline. This CDR3 is CASSQDRGQPQHF. The DNA of the CDR3 is TGCGCCAGCAGCCAAGATAGAGGGCAGCCCCAGCATTTT.